One and the same sample provided the 28 T cell receptor beta chains below, sequenced in a study of blood T cell repertoires in COVID-19. Repertoires were generated with immunoSEQ multiplex PCR, while TCRdb's copy carries only in-frame clones and drops some. The repertoire has some 180,000 clones, more than 80% of them found once; the top ten carry around 7.8%. The sample comprised peripheral blood. Every receptor here comes from a woman aged 55 to 70 with acute or convalescent COVID-19.

The V and J genes are TRBV7-2 and TRBJ1-2, with a weak D call TRBD1 (6 bases). Germline V gives CDR1 SGHTA, CDR2 FQGNSA. The CDR3 extends over 15 amino acids. V shed 4 bases and J shed 3 bases, with 15 bases lying between them. CDR3 nucleotide sequence: TGTGCCAGCAGCTCCTACAGGGCGGACTACTATGGCTACACCTTC. Protein sequence: CASSSYRADYYGYTF.

The table lists this clone with a few counts. The chain is built from TRBV24-1 and TRBJ2-3; D may be TRBD2 (5 bases). Germline loops: CDR1 KGHDR, CDR2 SFDVKD. There are 16 residues in the CDR3. V was trimmed by 0 bases and J by 0 bases, leaving 9 bases between them. CDR3 protein: CATSDLSGPSTDTQYF. In nucleotides, the CDR3 is TGTGCCACCAGTGATTTGAGCGGACCTAGCACAGATACGCAGTATTTT.

V is TRBV6-6 and J is TRBJ2-1; 10 bases map to TRBD2. Germline V lookup: CDR1 MNHNY, CDR2 SVGAGI (reference sequence). The CDR3 totals 15 residues. V trimming: 8 bases; J trimming: 4 bases; junction bases outside the gene matches: 8. The CDR3 coding sequence is TGTGCCAGCGCATACCTAGCGGGAGCTTACAATGAGCAGTTCTTC. Its translation: CASAYLAGAYNEQFF.

This clone was seen only a few times. The chain is built from TRBV19 and TRBJ1-5, with D tentatively TRBD1 (5 bases). Germline CDR1 reads LNHDA; CDR2 reads SQIVND (reference sequence). Trimming shortened V by 3 bases and J by 4 bases, and 13 bases separated the two germline ends. The CDR3 has 15 residues. The CDR3 DNA follows: TGTGCCAGTAGTATGGTGGGGCGATGGAATCAGCCCCAGCATTTT. It codes for CASSMVGRWNQPQHF.

This chain uses TRBV6-4 with TRBJ2-1; the D gene is possibly TRBD2 (6 bases). The germline V gene encodes CDR1 MRHNA and CDR2 SNTAGT. The CDR3 spans 16 residues. Trimming cost V 3 bases and J 0 bases, with 12 bases left between them. CDR3 sequence: CASSDLSGFSYNEQFF. The CDR3 DNA follows: TGTGCCAGCAGTGATCTTAGCGGTTTCTCCTACAATGAGCAGTTCTTC.

The chain recombines TRBV18 with TRBJ2-7, with TRBD1 matching 8 bases. V trimming: 6 bases; J trimming: 7 bases; junction bases outside the gene matches: 8. CDR3 length: 13 amino acids. Germline V lookup: CDR1 KGHSH, CDR2 LQKENI. CDR3 sequence (DNA): TGTGCCAGCTCCCTTGTACAGGGGGAAGAGCAGTACTTC. Translated: CASSLVQGEEQYF.

The chain uses TRBV20-1 and TRBJ1-2; D is possibly TRBD1 (6 bases). Trimming took off 8 bases at V and 6 bases at J, with 10 bases between the two ends. The germline V gene has CDR1 DFQATT and CDR2 SNEGSKA (reference sequence). The CDR3 consists of 10 residues. The CDR3 sequence: CSPTGNGYTF. In DNA form, the CDR3 reads TGCAGTCCCACAGGGAATGGCTACACCTTC.

This clone was recorded a few times. The chain carries TRBV28 and TRBJ1-3, with D uncertain. Trimming took off 2 bases at V and 0 bases at J, with 8 bases between the two ends. There are 15 residues in the CDR3. Germline V lookup: CDR1 MDHEN, CDR2 SYDVKM. The CDR3 nucleotides are TGTGCCAGCAGTTTACGGTCCGTCTCTGGAAACACCATATATTTT. It specifies CASSLRSVSGNTIYF.

V and J are TRBV7-8 and TRBJ1-5; 7 bases agree with TRBD1. In germline, CDR1 is SGHVS, CDR2 FQNEAQ. The V and J ends lost 0 bases and 2 bases, in that order; junction bases with no gene match: 10. The CDR3 is 18 amino acids. CDR3 sequence reads: CASSLAWGRGLGNQPQHF. In nucleotides, the CDR3 is TGTGCCAGCAGCTTAGCGTGGGGTAGGGGGCTGGGCAATCAGCCCCAGCATTTT.

This chain links TRBV24-1 with TRBJ1-2; a possible D gene is TRBD1 (5 bases). This CDR3 contains 11 residues. Germline CDR1 KGHDR, CDR2 SFDVKD. V lost 5 bases and J lost 8, with 8 bases in between. The CDR3 nucleotides read TGTGCCACCAGTGGTCGGGGGGGCTACACCTTC. Amino acid sequence: CATSGRGGYTF.

CDR3 sequence (DNA): TGTGCCAGCAGCTTAGCGAGGACAGGGGGCGCGGGGCTGTTTTTT. Its protein product is CASSLARTGGAGLFF. The V call is TRBV7-2, the J call TRBJ1-4, with 11 bases matching TRBD1. The length of the CDR3 is 15 residues. Germline trimming cut 0 bases from V and 14 bases from J; bases unmatched to any gene: 8. Germline assignment: CDR1 SGHTA and CDR2 FQGNSA.

V usage is TRBV19 and J usage is TRBJ2-1; tentatively, D is TRBD1 (6 bases). The CDR3 is 14 residues long. Trimming left V 9 bases short and J 4 bases short, with 16 bases between. CDR1 and CDR2 from the germline V gene are LNHDA and SQIVND (reference sequence). CDR3 nucleotides: TGTGCCAGCACCTCAGGGGTTCGTTACAATGAGCAGTTCTTC. Translating gives CASTSGVRYNEQFF.

This chain connects TRBV3-1 (or the pseudogene TRBV3-2) to TRBJ1-1; D uncertain. Germline-derived CDR1 and CDR2 are LGHDT and YNNKEL (reference sequence). The CDR3 sequence is 13 residues long. Trimming shortened V by 0 bases and J by 1 base, and 3 bases separated the two germline ends. The CDR3 protein is CASSQDKNTEAFF. The CDR3, as DNA: TGTGCCAGCAGCCAAGATAAGAACACTGAAGCTTTCTTT.

The rearrangement links TRBV4-1 to TRBJ1-4; 7 bases are a match to TRBD1. Germline V CDR1 and CDR2: MGHRA, YSYEKL. Germline trimming cut 0 bases from V and 3 bases from J; bases unmatched to any gene: 4. This CDR3 has 16 amino acids. Here the CDR3 reads CASSQDLGQPNEKLFF. CDR3 coding DNA: TGCGCCAGCAGCCAAGATTTGGGACAGCCTAATGAAAAACTGTTTTTT.

J is TRBJ1-2 and V is TRBV7-8; D is ambiguous. CDR1 is SGHVS, CDR2 FQNEAQ, per germline. The CDR3 runs 13 residues. V was trimmed by 4 bases and J by 4 bases, leaving 10 bases between them. The CDR3 here is CASSSSGIYGYTF. The DNA for the CDR3 is TGTGCCAGCAGCTCATCGGGGATCTATGGCTACACCTTC.

V and J are TRBV7-3 and TRBJ2-1; D is perhaps TRBD2 (5 bases). Germline V gene data show CDR1 as SGHTA and CDR2 as FQGTGA. This CDR3 is built from 13 residues. Between the trimmed V and J ends, which lost 3 bases and 3 bases, there was a span of 6 bases. DNA for the CDR3: TGTGCCAGCAGCTTCACTAGCTACAATGAGCAGTTCTTC. Protein: CASSFTSYNEQFF.

This clone was found a few times. The V and J genes are TRBV28 and TRBJ1-2; 9 bases agree with TRBD1. J was trimmed by 0 bases and V by 5 bases; bases with no gene match: 1. Germline V CDR1 and CDR2: MDHEN, SYDVKM. The CDR3 consists of 14 residues. In DNA form, the CDR3 reads TGTGCCAGCAGTGGGGACAGGGCTAACTATGGCTACACCTTC. It translates to CASSGDRANYGYTF.

The J gene is TRBJ1-1, the V gene TRBV19; D is unclear. CDR1 is LNHDA, CDR2 SQIVND, per germline (reference sequence). The CDR3 sequence is 15 residues long. The V end was cut by 9 bases, the J end by 0 bases, with 17 bases between. The CDR3 sequence is CASSAAVIMNTEAFF. The CDR3 nucleotides are TGTGCCAGCTCCGCTGCGGTGATCATGAACACTGAAGCTTTCTTT. Using reference TRBV19 and TRBJ1-1 for the parts outside the CDR3, the full variable domain is DGGITQSPKYLFRKEGQNVTLSCEQNLNHDAMYWYRQDPGQGLRLIYYSQIVNDFQKGDIAEGYSVSREKKESFPLTVTSAQKNPTAFYLCASSAAVIMNTEAFFGQGTRLTVV.

This rearrangement joins TRBV28 to TRBJ2-7; tentative D call: TRBD1 (8 bases). Germline CDR1 MDHEN, CDR2 SYDVKM. The CDR3 runs to 15 residues. Trimming cost V 6 bases and J 5 bases, with 20 bases left between them. CDR3 sequence reads: CASSTTGGVIHEQYV. In DNA, the CDR3 is TGTGCCAGCAGCACAACAGGGGGGGTAATCCACGAGCAGTACGTC.

This rearrangement joins TRBV9 to TRBJ1-5; D is unresolved. Germline V gives CDR1 SGDLS, CDR2 YYNGEE. V gave up 8 bases and J gave up 4 bases, with 7 bases separating them. The CDR3 has 11 amino acids. The CDR3 DNA sequence: TGTGCCAGGACAAGAAATCAGCCCCAGCATTTT. Protein: CARTRNQPQHF.

This clone was detected once. The V gene is TRBV7-9, the J gene TRBJ1-3; D ambiguous. CDR1 and CDR2 from the germline V gene are SEHNR and FQNEAQ (reference sequence). The CDR3 runs 14 residues. Trimming left V 5 bases short and J 0 bases short, with 8 bases between. CDR3 coding DNA: TGTGCCAGCAGCCTACCATTCTCTGGAAACACCATATATTTT. Translated, it gives CASSLPFSGNTIYF.

V usage is TRBV9 and J usage is TRBJ2-1; D may be TRBD2 (6 bases). Germline V gene lookup returns CDR1 SGDLS and CDR2 YYNGEE. CDR3 length equals 16 residues. Trimming took off 0 bases at V and 6 bases at J, with 16 bases between the two ends. CDR3 amino acids: CASSVVGASVGNEQFF. CDR3 bases: TGTGCCAGCAGCGTAGTTGGGGCTAGCGTCGGCAATGAGCAGTTCTTC.

The genes are TRBV2 and TRBJ2-7, with TRBD1 matching over 8 bases. CDR1 and CDR2 from the germline V gene are SNHLY and FYNNEI. V lost 7 bases and J lost 2; bases outside the gene matches: 7. The CDR3 is made up of 14 amino acids. The CDR3 DNA reads TGTGCCAGCATCCCCGGGACAGGTCCCTACGAGCAGTACTTC. Amino acid sequence: CASIPGTGPYEQYF.

This chain connects TRBV30 to TRBJ2-1; 8 bases fit TRBD2. With V trimmed by 4 bases and J by 6 bases, 2 bases remained unmatched. CDR1 is GTSNPN, CDR2 SVGIG, per germline (reference sequence). CDR3 length equals 12 residues. The CDR3 here is CAWKTSANEQFF. For the CDR3, the DNA is TGTGCCTGGAAGACTAGCGCCAATGAGCAGTTCTTC.

The chain joins TRBV9 to TRBJ1-5; 8 bases are shared with TRBD1. The trim removed 3 bases at V and 6 bases at J, leaving 5 bases unmatched. Per germline, CDR1 SGDLS and CDR2 YYNGEE. CDR3 length: 14 residues. Here the CDR3 DNA reads TGTGCCAGCAGCGGCGGACAGGGCCTTCAGCCCCAGCATTTT. It translates to CASSGGQGLQPQHF. The full variable domain, in which reference TRBV9 and TRBJ1-5 provide the parts outside the CDR3, is DSGVTQTPKHLITATGQRVTLRCSPRSGDLSVYWYQQSLDQGLQFLIQYYNGEERAKGNILERFSAQQFPDLHSELNLSSLELGDSALYFCASSGGQGLQPQHFGDGTRLSIL.

The chain joins TRBV3-1 (or the pseudogene TRBV3-2) to TRBJ1-3; 7 bases are shared with TRBD1. Germline values: CDR1 LGHDT, CDR2 YNNKEL (reference sequence). There are 17 residues in the CDR3. V dropped 0 bases and J dropped 0; count of bases not matched to a gene: 5. Written as DNA, the CDR3 is TGTGCCAGCAGCCAAGATGGGGGGACAGCCTCTGGAAACACCATATATTTT. Protein: CASSQDGGTASGNTIYF.

V is TRBV2 and J is TRBJ1-5; 7 bases map to TRBD1. J lost 6 bases, V lost 1 base, and 6 bases had no gene match. This CDR3 has 15 residues. The germline V gene has CDR1 SNHLY and CDR2 FYNNEI. The CDR3 DNA follows: TGTGCCAGCAGTGAAGGACAGGGCAAGGGTCAGCCCCAGCATTTT. This codes for CASSEGQGKGQPQHF.

This sequence joins TRBV10-3 and TRBJ1-1; 8 nucleotides match TRBD1. J gave up 0 bases and V 10 bases, and 10 bases lay outside the gene matches. Germline V lookup: CDR1 ENHRY, CDR2 SYGVKD. This CDR3 region has 15 residues. CDR3 sequence (DNA): TGTGCCACCAAAGACAGGGGAAGCTTGAACACTGAAGCTTTCTTT. It yields the protein CATKDRGSLNTEAFF.